What follows are 27 T cell receptor beta chains derived from one specimen sequenced in a study of CD8+ T cells in alopecia areata. cDNA serving as the sequencing template came from extracted, reverse transcribed RNA. Data came from immunoSEQ multiplex PCR; TCRdb stores just in-frame clones and leaves some out. Among around 210,000 clones listed, 56% were seen once. The sequencing input was CD8+ T cells sorted from blood. The receptor set was obtained from a human donor in good health.

The DNA for the CDR3 is TGTGCCAGCAGCCTCCGGTGGCAGATAACCCAAGAGACCCAGTACTTC. It encodes CASSLRWQITQETQYF. J is TRBJ2-5 and V is TRBV11-3; D uncertain. This CDR3 has 16 amino acids. CDR1 is SGHNT and CDR2 is YENEEA in the germline V gene. Trimming removed 5 bases from V and 1 base from J, with 17 bases in between.

This clone was seen just once. The CDR3 loop reads CASSQDMRGTYQETQYF. CDR3 nucleotides: TGCGCCAGCAGCCAAGACATGCGAGGGACGTACCAAGAGACCCAGTACTTC. The chain links TRBV4-1 to TRBJ2-5, with D perhaps assigned TRBD1 or TRBD2 (5 bases each). V was shortened by 0 bases and J by 0 bases, with 14 bases between the two germline ends. Germline assignment: CDR1 MGHRA and CDR2 YSYEKL. The CDR3 consists of 17 residues.

This chain links TRBV5-4 with TRBJ2-7; TRBD1 is a possible D gene (5 bases). Trimming took off 0 bases at V and 2 bases at J, with 9 bases between the two ends. CDR3 size: 14 residues. The germline gives CDR1 SGHNT, CDR2 YYREEE (reference sequence). In nucleotides, the CDR3 is TGTGCCAGCAGCTTGGAAAAGGGGCCCTACGAGCAGTACTTC. Translating it yields CASSLEKGPYEQYF.

J is TRBJ2-7 and V is TRBV5-1, with 7 positions matching TRBD1. Germline CDR1 and CDR2: SGHRS and YFSETQ. This CDR3 spans 13 amino acids. The ends lost 7 bases at V and 3 bases at J; junction bases unmatched: 7. The CDR3 sequence: CASWAGTDYEQYF. DNA of the CDR3: TGCGCCAGCTGGGCCGGGACAGACTACGAGCAGTACTTC.

This clone has just one count. V usage is TRBV29-1 and J usage is TRBJ2-2; possibly TRBD2 for D (6 bases). The CDR3 has 13 amino acids. Germline loops: CDR1 SQVTM, CDR2 ANQGSEA. V was cut by 4 bases and J by 6 bases, with 12 bases left in between. The CDR3 here is CSVGARDPGELFF. CDR3 coding DNA: TGCAGCGTTGGCGCGCGGGACCCCGGGGAGCTGTTTTTT.

For this clone: Additional DNA sequences in this sample encode the identical CDR3. The chain uses TRBV5-6 and TRBJ2-7, with 9 bases aligning to TRBD1. The CDR3 length is 14 residues. Germline CDR1 SGHDT, CDR2 YYEEEE. Trimming removed 3 bases from V and 3 bases from J; junction bases left unmatched: 4. The CDR3 coding sequence is TGTGCCAGCAGCTCCGGGACAGGGTTCTACGAGCAGTACTTC. Protein: CASSSGTGFYEQYF.

This clone turned up a few times. This sequence joins TRBV7-3 and TRBJ2-1; 9 bases map to TRBD1. Looked up from germline, CDR1 is SGHTA and CDR2 is FQGTGA. This CDR3 spans 14 amino acids. V dropped 4 bases and J dropped 8; count of bases not matched to a gene: 6. CDR3 loop: CASSSGQGWDEQFF. The DNA of the CDR3 is TGTGCCAGCAGCTCTGGACAGGGGTGGGATGAGCAGTTCTTC.

The table lists this clone with a few counts. The conserved closing phenylalanine or tryptophan is absent in this CDR3, likely reflecting a read error. Because the CDR3's place on the DNA is in doubt, the DNA is left out and the CDR3 is given as listed by TCRdb. The chain couples TRBV14 to TRBJ1-6. The germline V gene has CDR1 SGHDN and CDR2 FVKESK. The CDR3 is 11 residues long, ends included. The CDR3 reads CASSQGHQGRL.

V gene TRBV2 combines with J gene TRBJ2-1; D remains unclear. V was trimmed by 4 bases and J by 9 bases, leaving 13 bases between them. The CDR3 has 13 residues. From germline, CDR1 is SNHLY and CDR2 FYNNEI. CDR3 nucleotides: TGTGCCAGCAGTGTTCGTCCGGATGGTGAGCAGTTCTTC. It yields the protein CASSVRPDGEQFF.

This clone was recorded a few times. This chain joins TRBV5-1 and TRBJ2-7, with unresolved D. Trimming took off 3 bases at V and 2 bases at J, with 12 bases between the two ends. Germline assignment: CDR1 SGHRS and CDR2 YFSETQ. The CDR3 is 14 amino acids. This chain's CDR3 is CASSSSGAPYEQYF. In DNA form, the CDR3 reads TGCGCCAGCAGCTCCTCGGGCGCACCCTACGAGCAGTACTTC.

Only a few counts were recorded for this clone. The chain couples TRBV27 to TRBJ2-7; weak D call: TRBD1 (6 bases). V lost 0 bases, J lost 6 bases, and 9 bases lay in between. This CDR3 spans 13 amino acids. Germline V gene lookup returns CDR1 MNHEY and CDR2 SMNVEV (reference sequence). This CDR3 is CASSLSVGAEQYF. The CDR3 nucleotides are TGTGCCAGCAGTTTATCGGTGGGGGCCGAGCAGTACTTC.

This rearrangement joins TRBV27 to TRBJ1-1; D gene uncertain. The CDR3 covers 13 residues. CDR1 and CDR2 from the germline V gene are MNHEY and SMNVEV (reference sequence). The V gene lost 3 bases and the J gene lost 11 bases, with 16 bases spanning the gap. DNA of the CDR3: TGTGCCAGCAGTTTGGTGGCTGCGGGCTGGGCTTTCTTT. This sequence encodes CASSLVAAGWAFF.

CDR3 in DNA: TGTGCCTGGGCGGGGGGCAGCACAGATACGCAGTATTTT. It encodes CAWAGGSTDTQYF. This chain uses TRBV30 with TRBJ2-3; TRBD2 matches at 8 bases. Unmatched junction bases numbered 1, after V lost 5 bases and J lost 0 bases. The germline CDR1 and CDR2 sequences are GTSNPN and SVGIG (reference sequence). The CDR3 covers 13 residues.

V and J are TRBV9 and TRBJ2-7, with D perhaps assigned TRBD1 or TRBD2 (6 bases each). This CDR3 comprises 13 residues. The germline V and J ends were trimmed by 6 bases and 5 bases, with 15 bases remaining between them. Germline CDR1 is SGDLS and CDR2 is YYNGEE. The CDR3 DNA follows: TGTGCCAGCACCCCACTGGGGGGCCACGAGCAGTACTTC. It specifies CASTPLGGHEQYF.

The V gene is TRBV11-1, the J gene TRBJ1-4; D gene unclear. CDR1 and CDR2 (germline): SGHAT, FQDESV (reference sequence). Between the trimmed V and J ends, which lost 5 bases and 7 bases, there was a span of 14 bases. The CDR3 totals 14 residues. The CDR3, as DNA: TGTGCCAGCAGCCTCCAAAGTATTCCTGAAAAACTGTTTTTT. Translation gives CASSLQSIPEKLFF.

The table lists this clone with a few counts. This sequence joins TRBV21-1 and TRBJ2-7. TRBV21-1 is noted as a pseudogene. The CDR3 is 12 amino acids. This chain's CDR3 is CASSTRAFEQYF. The CDR3, as DNA: TGTGCCAGCAGCACAAGGGCATTCGAGCAGTACTTC.

V is TRBV30 and J is TRBJ2-1; 9 bases map to TRBD1. CDR1 and CDR2 from the germline V gene are GTSNPN and SVGIG (reference sequence). After removal of 2 bases from V and 5 bases from J, the junction contained 7 bases not matched to a gene. The CDR3 totals 15 residues. CDR3 in amino acids: CAWSPGTGKHNEQFF. CDR3 DNA sequence: TGTGCCTGGAGTCCCGGGACAGGGAAACACAATGAGCAGTTCTTC.

This clone was detected a few times. This sequence joins TRBV29-1 and TRBJ2-5; D is unresolved. The CDR3 has 11 amino acids. Germline lookup yields CDR1 SQVTM and CDR2 ANQGSEA. The V end was cut by 4 bases, the J end by 1 base, with 4 bases between. The CDR3 DNA sequence: TGCAGCGTTGTGTCCCAAGAGACCCAGTACTTC. This gives the protein CSVVSQETQYF.

The genes are TRBV29-1 and TRBJ2-3; tentative D call: TRBD1 (5 bases). Between the trimmed V and J ends, which lost 6 bases and 2 bases, there was a span of 15 bases. The length of the CDR3 is 14 residues. Looked up from germline, CDR1 is SQVTM and CDR2 is ANQGSEA. CDR3 in amino acids: CSVQTALDTDTQYF. The CDR3 DNA follows: TGCAGCGTCCAGACAGCCTTGGACACAGATACGCAGTATTTT.

The rearrangement uses TRBV7-9 and TRBJ1-2; no clear D gene. Trimming took 5 bases from V and 4 from J, leaving 8 bases between them. The CDR3 spans 12 residues. The germline gives CDR1 SEHNR, CDR2 FQNEAQ (reference sequence). CDR3 region: CASSPLSYGYTF. DNA for the CDR3: TGTGCCAGCAGCCCCCTCAGCTATGGCTACACCTTC.

The V gene is TRBV5-1, the J gene TRBJ1-1, with unresolved D. Germline CDR1 is SGHRS and CDR2 is YFSETQ. The CDR3 contains 12 residues. V lost 0 bases and J 6 bases, leaving 6 bases between the germline ends. Written as DNA, the CDR3 is TGCGCCAGCAGCTTGGCTTCCTCTGAAGCTTTCTTT. Its protein product is CASSLASSEAFF.

The gene calls are TRBV15 and TRBJ2-2; TRBD1 matches 12 bases. There are 17 residues in the CDR3. The germline V gene encodes CDR1 LNHNV and CDR2 YYDKDF (reference sequence). V shed 0 bases, J shed 7 bases, and the junction held 6 bases outside the gene matches. CDR3 nucleotides: TGTGCCACCAGCAGAGATTGGGGACAGGGGGCTAGCGGGGAGCTGTTTTTT. It specifies CATSRDWGQGASGELFF.

This clone has only a few counts. The genes are TRBV6-1 and TRBJ2-5; either TRBD1 or TRBD2 may supply D (5 bases each). The germline V gene has CDR1 MNHNS and CDR2 SASEGT. This CDR3 spans 14 amino acids. The ends were cut back, 4 bases at V and 5 bases at J, with 14 bases in the middle. The CDR3 region is CASSARWDGETQYF. The CDR3 DNA reads TGTGCCAGCAGTGCCCGATGGGACGGGGAGACCCAGTACTTC.

This clone was observed a few times. The chain couples TRBV4-1 to TRBJ1-3; D call uncertain. The CDR3 consists of 16 residues. Trimming took off 1 base at V and 4 bases at J, with 14 bases between the two ends. CDR1 is MGHRA, CDR2 YSYEKL, per germline. CDR3 sequence: CASSQGVFGLGNTIYF. DNA of the CDR3: TGCGCCAGCAGCCAAGGAGTTTTCGGCTTGGGAAACACCATATATTTT.

This clone was picked up a small number of times. The chain employs TRBV19 and TRBJ2-1; 7 bases are shared with TRBD2. The germline V gene has CDR1 LNHDA and CDR2 SQIVND (reference sequence). V shed 3 bases and J 8 bases; nucleotides not matched to a gene: 13. This CDR3 is 16 amino acids long. The CDR3 coding sequence is TGTGCCAGTAGTATGGTCGGGGGGTTGGTTTCCGATGAGCAGTTCTTC. Translation gives CASSMVGGLVSDEQFF. Full variable domain (remainder filled in from reference TRBV19 and TRBJ2-1): DGGITQSPKYLFRKEGQNVTLSCEQNLNHDAMYWYRQDPGQGLRLIYYSQIVNDFQKGDIAEGYSVSREKKESFPLTVTSAQKNPTAFYLCASSMVGGLVSDEQFFGPGTRLTVL.

The chain carries TRBV6-1 and TRBJ2-3, with D uncertain. Germline CDR1 MNHNS, CDR2 SASEGT. V was trimmed by 2 bases and J by 4 bases, leaving 7 bases between them. The CDR3 length is 13 residues. CDR3 in amino acids: CASSETLSDTQYF. CDR3 DNA: TGTGCCAGCAGTGAAACCCTCTCAGATACGCAGTATTTT.

The rearrangement uses TRBV2 and TRBJ1-1; D is uncertain. The V end lost 4 bases, the J end lost 7 bases, and 16 bases lay between the germline ends. CDR1 and CDR2 from the germline V gene are SNHLY and FYNNEI. The CDR3 sequence is 14 residues long. The DNA for the CDR3 is TGTGCCAGCAGTGGCGTAGAGGCAGCAGTTGAAGCTTTCTTT. Encoded protein: CASSGVEAAVEAFF. Combining the CDR3 with reference TRBV2 and TRBJ1-1 gives the whole variable domain EPEVTQTPSHQVTQMGQEVILRCVPISNHLYFYWYRQILGQKVEFLVSFYNNEISEKSEIFDDQFSVERPDGSNFTLKIRSTKLEDSAMYFCASSGVEAAVEAFFGQGTRLTVV.